The clone carrying this T cell receptor (beta chain) was observed a handful of times. The target antigen is unknown. Germline V CDR1 and CDR2: LGHNA, YNFKEQ. With 0 bases removed from V and 8 bases from J, the gap between germline ends came to 11 bases. CDR3 length equals 14 residues. This sample's time point: week 23, last vaccination. The content of each vaccine dose was 300 ug of mutant IDH1 20-mer peptide, and topical imiquimod accompanied it. These data are taken from a study of a mutant IDH1 vaccine in newly diagnosed glioma. This table comes from immunoSEQ multiplex PCR, and its TCRdb copy is limited to in-frame clones, with some not included. This sample carries 35,000 to 40,000 clones, roughly 81% of them seen once, and the ten largest clones take 4% to 6%.

The chain joins TRBV4-2 to TRBJ2-1; a weak D match, TRBD2 (6 bases). The sequence derives from a man between 40 and 49 years old with glioma. The starting material was PBMCs, obtained from a glioma patient whose treatment included an IDH1 peptide vaccine. CDR3: CASSQDSGGDEQFF. In DNA, the CDR3 is TGTGCCAGCAGCCAAGATAGCGGTGGGGATGAGCAGTTCTTC.